This T cell receptor (beta chain) was profiled in a study of identifying expanded T cells in peripheral blood. Overall study findings and caveats: Variance in clone template counts between roughly 2-week samples significantly increased with total template count across all healthy donors. Roughly 1.2 clones differed between technical replicates, versus approximately 17 and 20 over time.

Germline V gene sequence: CDR1 SGHAT, CDR2 FQNNGV. Trimming pared 2 bases from V and 4 bases from J, leaving 8 bases between. There are 14 residues in the CDR3. Healthy donors had no documented immune events, such as infections, while sampled. About this clone: Its antigen is unknown.

Sequencing was performed with immunoSEQ multiplex PCR; in TCRdb, only in-frame clones are kept and a portion is missing. Among 75,000 to 90,000 clones listed, approximately 90% were seen once. The specimen was blood. The clonotype comes from a person aged 18 to 75 in good health. This chain joins TRBV11-2 and TRBJ1-4, with D unresolved. In DNA, the CDR3 is TGTGCCAGCAGCTTAAGGTCGGATAATGAAAAACTGTTTTTT. This translates into CASSLRSDNEKLFF.